The 27 T cell receptor beta chains reported below all come from one sample, sequenced in a study of T cell responses to AZD1222 COVID-19 vaccine. Measured with immunoSEQ multiplex PCR; TCRdb has only the in-frame clones, and not every one. The sample consists of more than 150,000 clones, roughly 92% of them appearing once. Sequencing used peripheral blood, obtained on day 0 of AZD1222 vaccination. Every receptor here comes from an adult in good health.

The chain couples TRBV9 to TRBJ2-1; maybe TRBD2 (6 bases). Per germline, CDR1 SGDLS and CDR2 YYNGEE. The germline V and J ends were trimmed by 3 bases and 1 base, with 11 bases remaining between them. CDR3 length equals 15 residues. The CDR3 DNA is TGTGCCAGCAGCGCCCCCGGGACTTCCTACAATGAGCAGTTCTTC. Protein product: CASSAPGTSYNEQFF.

The table lists this clone with a few counts. This rearrangement joins TRBV5-1 to TRBJ2-7, with 11 bases lining up with TRBD1. V trimming: 2 bases; J trimming: 4 bases; junction bases outside the gene matches: 5. The CDR3 sequence is 15 residues long. Germline assignment: CDR1 SGHRS and CDR2 YFSETQ. CDR3 loop: CASSFGTGGSYEQYV. The CDR3 DNA is TGCGCCAGCAGCTTTGGGACAGGGGGAAGTTACGAGCAGTACGTC.

This clone is a singleton in its sample. In nucleotides, the CDR3 is TGCGCCAGCAGCTTGGGACAGGGTGGCTACACCTTC. Its translation is CASSLGQGGYTF. This chain links TRBV5-1 with TRBJ1-2, with 7 bases that match TRBD1. The CDR3 runs to 12 residues. Germline CDR1 and CDR2: SGHRS and YFSETQ. The ends lost 0 bases at V and 7 bases at J; junction bases unmatched: 0. Combining the CDR3 with reference TRBV5-1 and TRBJ1-2 gives the whole variable domain KAGVTQTPRYLIKTRGQQVTLSCSPISGHRSVSWYQQTPGQGLQFLFEYFSETQRNKGNFPGRFSGRQFSNSRSEMNVSTLELGDSALYLCASSLGQGGYTFGSGTRLTVV.

V is TRBV5-1 and J is TRBJ2-3; D perhaps matches TRBD1 (5 bases). V lost 4 bases and J 2 bases, leaving 14 bases between the germline ends. Germline-derived CDR1 and CDR2 are SGHRS and YFSETQ. CDR3 length equals 15 residues. As DNA, the CDR3 is TGCGCCAGCAGCCCCTCGACAGCATCCACAGATACGCAGTATTTT. Protein: CASSPSTASTDTQYF.

The DNA for the CDR3 is TGTGCCAGCAGTTACTCGGGGGGGCAGGGAAACACCATATATTTT. Protein sequence: CASSYSGGQGNTIYF. The chain has TRBV6-5 and TRBJ1-3; D possibly corresponds to TRBD1 (6 bases). CDR1 is MNHEY and CDR2 is SVGAGI in the germline V gene. V was cut by 0 bases and J by 4 bases, with 10 bases left in between. This CDR3 region has 15 residues.

The chain couples TRBV2 to TRBJ2-1; a weak D match, TRBD1 (6 bases). Trimming stripped 6 bases from V and 2 bases from J, with 14 bases between. There are 15 residues in the CDR3. CDR1 and CDR2 from the germline V gene are SNHLY and FYNNEI. CDR3 in amino acids: CASREQGGTYNEQFF. The CDR3 bases are TGTGCCAGCAGAGAACAGGGTGGAACCTACAATGAGCAGTTCTTC.

The chain recombines TRBV10-3 with TRBJ1-2; TRBD1 aligns across 11 bases. Germline V lookup: CDR1 ENHRY, CDR2 SYGVKD. This CDR3 comprises 14 residues. With 4 bases clipped from V and 9 bases from J, the junction kept 7 bases outside the gene matches. The CDR3 DNA sequence: TGTGCCATCAGTGGAACCGGGACAGGGGGGCGCTACACCTTC. It yields the protein CAISGTGTGGRYTF.

This chain connects TRBV7-2 to TRBJ2-1; TRBD2 aligns across 11 bases. In germline, CDR1 is SGHTA, CDR2 FQGNSA. This CDR3 comprises 17 residues. The V and J ends lost 1 base and 0 bases, in that order; junction bases with no gene match: 2. As DNA, the CDR3 is TGTGCCAGCAGCTTAGAACTAGCGGGGGACTCCTACAATGAGCAGTTCTTC. This translates into CASSLELAGDSYNEQFF. Looking up the rest from reference TRBV7-2 and TRBJ2-1 gives the full variable domain: GAGVSQSPSNKVTEKGKDVELRCDPISGHTALYWYRQSLGQGLEFLIYFQGNSAPDKSGLPSDRFSAERTGGSVSTLTIQRTQQEDSAVYLCASSLELAGDSYNEQFFGPGTRLTVL.

The rearrangement joins TRBV5-3 to TRBJ2-3; unclear D gene. TRBV5-3 is marked as an open reading frame, function uncertain. The CDR3 consists of 16 residues. Trimming removed 1 base from V and 0 bases from J, with 12 bases in between. In DNA, the CDR3 is TGTGCCAGAAGCTTGCTCGTCCGTTCTAGCACAGATACGCAGTATTTT. Its translation is CARSLLVRSSTDTQYF.

The gene calls are TRBV11-1 and TRBJ2-5; unclear D gene. The CDR3 has 15 residues. V was shortened by 8 bases and J by 2 bases, with 18 bases between the two germline ends. Germline lookup yields CDR1 SGHAT and CDR2 FQDESV (reference sequence). This CDR3 is CASVEQASRQETQYF. The DNA of the CDR3 is TGTGCCAGCGTCGAACAAGCCTCCCGTCAAGAGACCCAGTACTTC.

Only a few counts were recorded for this clone. The rearrangement uses TRBV7-6 and TRBJ1-1, with no clear D. The CDR3 consists of 16 residues. Trimming removed 1 base at V and 0 bases at J, with 12 bases between. CDR1 SGHVS and CDR2 FNYEAQ come from the germline V gene. The chain's CDR3 is CASSLVAEAVNTEAFF. The CDR3 nucleotides are TGTGCCAGCAGCTTAGTGGCAGAAGCTGTGAACACTGAAGCTTTCTTT.

The rearrangement joins TRBV7-9 to TRBJ2-7; 13 bases agree with TRBD2. Germline loops: CDR1 SEHNR, CDR2 FQNEAQ (reference sequence). J gave up 2 bases and V 6 bases, and 4 bases lay outside the gene matches. The CDR3 has 15 amino acids. The CDR3 region is CASRPGTSGTYEQYF. In DNA form, the CDR3 reads TGTGCCAGCAGACCCGGGACTAGCGGGACCTACGAGCAGTACTTC.

The chain joins TRBV11-1 to TRBJ2-3; TRBD2 aligns across 7 bases. Germline CDR1 reads SGHAT; CDR2 reads FQDESV (reference sequence). The junction had 8 bases not matched to a gene; V was cut back by 8 bases and J by 3 bases. This CDR3 contains 14 residues. CDR3 in amino acids: CASWETGGTDTQYF. CDR3 DNA: TGTGCCAGCTGGGAAACGGGAGGAACAGATACGCAGTATTTT.

This clone was counted once. The chain combines TRBV2 with TRBJ2-5, with TRBD2 as a possible D gene (5 bases). The germline CDR1 and CDR2 sequences are SNHLY and FYNNEI. The CDR3 contains 12 residues. The V and J ends lost 4 bases and 3 bases respectively, with 6 bases between them. The CDR3 DNA sequence: TGTGCCAGCAGTGCGGAGGAAGAGACCCAGTACTTC. This sequence encodes CASSAEEETQYF.

The chain joins TRBV4-1 to TRBJ2-7, with 12 bases lining up with TRBD1. This CDR3 spans 16 amino acids. Germline CDR1 and CDR2: MGHRA and YSYEKL. The junction had 8 bases not matched to a gene; V was cut back by 1 base and J by 7 bases. CDR3 residues: CASSQVPGQGAREQYF. CDR3 sequence (DNA): TGCGCCAGCAGCCAAGTGCCGGGACAGGGGGCCCGTGAGCAGTACTTC.

This chain connects TRBV9 to TRBJ1-5, with a tentative D call TRBD1 (5 bases). Deletions cut 0 bases from V and 0 bases from J, with 7 bases between. CDR1 is SGDLS and CDR2 is YYNGEE in the germline V gene. The CDR3 totals 15 residues. CDR3 bases: TGTGCCAGCAGCGTAGGAAGGGGTAGCAATCAGCCCCAGCATTTT. Residues: CASSVGRGSNQPQHF.

The chain joins TRBV19 to TRBJ1-5, with D unclear. The CDR3 spans 15 residues. The germline V gene has CDR1 LNHDA and CDR2 SQIVND (reference sequence). The V end lost 5 bases, the J end lost 0 bases, and 11 bases lay between the germline ends. The CDR3 DNA reads as TGTGCCAGTAGTCCGGTACACCCTAGCAATCAGCCCCAGCATTTT. Protein: CASSPVHPSNQPQHF.

In regard to this clone: This CDR3 is also generated by other DNA sequences in the sample. This chain links TRBV5-1 with TRBJ1-1; D is unclear. The CDR3 length is 13 residues. Germline values: CDR1 SGHRS, CDR2 YFSETQ. Trimming cost V 0 bases and J 1 base, with 4 bases left between them. The CDR3 loop reads CASSLAGNTEAFF. The CDR3 DNA follows: TGCGCCAGCAGCTTGGCGGGGAACACTGAAGCTTTCTTT. Filled out from reference TRBV5-1 and TRBJ1-1, the complete variable domain reads KAGVTQTPRYLIKTRGQQVTLSCSPISGHRSVSWYQQTPGQGLQFLFEYFSETQRNKGNFPGRFSGRQFSNSRSEMNVSTLELGDSALYLCASSLAGNTEAFFGQGTRLTVV.

The chain links TRBV6-5 to TRBJ2-5; D not resolved. Germline V lookup: CDR1 MNHEY, CDR2 SVGAGI. The CDR3 runs to 11 residues. V was clipped by 2 bases and J by 5 bases, with 3 bases between them. The CDR3 DNA is TGTGCCAGCAGTTACGCGGAGACCCAGTACTTC. It specifies CASSYAETQYF.

The chain is built from TRBV6-6 and TRBJ1-4; perhaps TRBD1 as D (6 bases). The CDR3 extends over 13 amino acids. Trimming cost V 10 bases and J 6 bases, with 15 bases left between them. The germline CDR1 and CDR2 sequences are MNHNY and SVGAGI (reference sequence). The CDR3: CATRPGAYEKLFF. The CDR3 region has the DNA TGTGCCACCCGGCCGGGGGCATATGAAAAACTGTTTTTT.

This clone occurred a few times. This sequence joins TRBV4-2 and TRBJ1-4, with D unresolved. CDR3 length: 13 amino acids. CDR1 LGHNA and CDR2 YNFKEQ come from the germline V gene. V was shortened by 0 bases and J by 7 bases, with 6 bases between the two germline ends. CDR3 loop: CASSQDIFEKLFF. The CDR3 coding sequence is TGTGCCAGCAGCCAAGACATATTTGAAAAACTGTTTTTT.

The rearrangement uses TRBV3-1 (or the pseudogene TRBV3-2) and TRBJ2-3; 10 bases agree with TRBD2. Germline V CDR1 and CDR2: LGHDT, YNNKEL (reference sequence). The CDR3 totals 18 residues. J lost 2 bases, V lost 0 bases, and 8 bases had no gene match. DNA of the CDR3: TGTGCCAGCAGCCAAGATCGAAGCGGGGGGGGCAACACAGATACGCAGTATTTT. Translated, it gives CASSQDRSGGGNTDTQYF.

The chain recombines TRBV18 with TRBJ2-7, with TRBD1 identical over 8 bases. V dropped 2 bases and J dropped 3; count of bases not matched to a gene: 6. The CDR3 covers 15 residues. Germline assignment: CDR1 KGHSH and CDR2 LQKENI. The CDR3 region is CASSPSGTGDYEQYV. The CDR3 DNA reads as TGTGCCAGCTCACCATCGGGGACAGGCGACTACGAGCAGTACGTC.

V and J are TRBV3-1 (or the pseudogene TRBV3-2) and TRBJ2-1; 10 bases line up with TRBD2. The CDR3 is 18 amino acids. CDR1 is LGHDT and CDR2 is YNNKEL in the germline V gene (reference sequence). V lost 6 bases and J lost 0; bases outside the gene matches: 11. The CDR3 protein is CASRRASGGTHSYNEQFF. In nucleotides, the CDR3 is TGTGCCAGCAGGAGGGCTAGCGGGGGAACCCACTCCTACAATGAGCAGTTCTTC.

The V and J genes are TRBV14 and TRBJ1-3; perhaps TRBD1 as D (5 bases). Germline V CDR1 and CDR2: SGHDN, FVKESK. CDR3 size: 22 residues. The ends were cut back, 1 base at V and 0 bases at J, with 28 bases in the middle. CDR3 nucleotides: TGTGCCAGCAGCCAAGGGGCCCGGGACGACTTACGAACTATACTCTCTGGAAACACCATATATTTT. Translation: CASSQGARDDLRTILSGNTIYF.

The chain uses TRBV11-2 and TRBJ2-5; the match to TRBD2 covers 10 bases. Per germline, CDR1 SGHAT and CDR2 FQNNGV. The CDR3 consists of 15 residues. The trim removed 2 bases at V and 2 bases at J, leaving 2 bases unmatched. The CDR3 coding sequence is TGTGCCAGCAGCTTACAGACTAGCGGGCAAGAGACCCAGTACTTC. Its translation is CASSLQTSGQETQYF.

The rearrangement joins TRBV15 to TRBJ1-2; maybe TRBD1 (5 bases). Germline V gene lookup returns CDR1 LNHNV and CDR2 YYDKDF (reference sequence). V lost 1 base, J lost 0 bases, and 12 bases lay in between. This CDR3 comprises 16 residues. CDR3 sequence (DNA): TGTGCCACCAGCAGAGGCGGGACGGTAGCTAACTATGGCTACACCTTC. It encodes CATSRGGTVANYGYTF. The variable domain in full, completed from reference TRBV15 and TRBJ1-2, reads DAMVIQNPRYQVTQFGKPVTLSCSQTLNHNVMYWYQQKSSQAPKLLFHYYDKDFNNEADTPDNFQSRRPNTSFCFLDIRSPGLGDTAMYLCATSRGGTVANYGYTFGSGTRLTVV.